Presented here are 10 T cell receptor beta chains from one specimen sequenced in a study of blood T cells in healthy people across ages. PCR was performed a second time for about 7 to 12 cycles using a sample-barcoded 5' primer and a J-beta primer mix. A single record per CDR3 protein comes from TCRdb applying MiXCR to the 5' RACE reads. The sample includes over 1,200,000 distinct CDR3 sequences, approximately 63% of them seen just once. The sequencing sample was made of blood. The receptors stem from a man younger than 30 in good health.

The chain employs TRBV15 and TRBJ2-5; 9 bases fit TRBD1. The J call may be faulty, since TRBJ2-7 better matches the DNA end. Per the germline V gene, CDR1 is LNHNV and CDR2 is YYDKDF (reference sequence). CDR3 length equals 17 residues. The CDR3 loop is CATSRDGPGQGLAEQYF. DNA of the CDR3: TGTGCCACCAGCAGAGATGGCCCGGGACAGGGTCTAGCCGAGCAGTACTTC.

V is TRBV20-1 and J is TRBJ2-3, with D tentatively TRBD1 (6 bases). Germline V lookup: CDR1 DFQATT, CDR2 SNEGSKA (reference sequence). This CDR3 is 15 amino acids long. Trimming shortened V by 2 bases and J by 1 base, and 13 bases separated the two germline ends. CDR3 sequence (DNA): TGCAGTGCTAGAACGATAAAGGGGGGCACAGATACGCAGTATTTT. It codes for CSARTIKGGTDTQYF.

V gene TRBV5-6 combines with J gene TRBJ2-7; D perhaps matches TRBD1 (5 bases). Per germline, CDR1 SGHDT and CDR2 YYEEEE. CDR3 length: 14 residues. The germline V and J ends were trimmed by 4 bases and 3 bases, with 14 bases remaining between them. The CDR3 DNA sequence: TGTGCCAGCAGCAATCCGACAGTGAACTACGAGCAGTACTTC. Translating it yields CASSNPTVNYEQYF.

This clonotype was seen a few times. J is TRBJ1-1 and V is TRBV20-1, with D maybe TRBD1 (5 bases). V gave up 6 bases and J gave up 5 bases, with 13 bases separating them. The CDR3 has 12 residues. Germline V lookup: CDR1 DFQATT, CDR2 SNEGSKA (reference sequence). This CDR3 is CSAPGLPTEAFF. CDR3 in DNA: TGCAGTGCCCCGGGACTACCGACTGAAGCTTTCTTT.

This clonotype was counted only a few times. Written as DNA, the CDR3 is TGTGCCAGCAGTTACTCCGCCTCGGGACATCGTCGGGGTCAGGGCTACGAGCAGTACTTC. Residues: CASSYSASGHRRGQGYEQYF. The gene calls are TRBV6-5 and TRBJ2-7; D possibly corresponds to TRBD1 (6 bases). The germline V gene has CDR1 MNHEY and CDR2 SVGAGI. V lost 0 bases, J lost 3 bases, and 27 bases lay in between. The CDR3 extends over 20 amino acids.

The chain uses TRBV30 and TRBJ1-1; maybe TRBD1 (5 bases). The length of the CDR3 is 13 residues. V was pared by 2 bases and J by 3 bases, with 10 bases between. Germline values: CDR1 GTSNPN, CDR2 SVGIG (reference sequence). CDR3 DNA: TGTGCCTGGAGTCACAGGCGGGACACTGAAGCTTTCTTT. Protein product: CAWSHRRDTEAFF.

This clonotype was seen a few times. The chain has TRBV20-1 and TRBJ1-2; tentative D call: TRBD1 (5 bases). From germline, CDR1 is DFQATT and CDR2 SNEGSKA (reference sequence). The CDR3 consists of 15 residues. V was shortened by 3 bases and J by 7 bases, with 21 bases between the two germline ends. DNA for the CDR3: TGCAGTGCTAGTCCAGGCAAATCTGCAGGGATTGGCTACACCTTC. The encoded protein is CSASPGKSAGIGYTF.

The CDR3 DNA follows: TGTGCCAGCAGTCCGGACGTCTCTGGGGCCAACGTCCTGACTTTC. Its translation is CASSPDVSGANVLTF. The rearrangement links TRBV14 to TRBJ2-6; the D is unclear. Germline V gene sequence: CDR1 SGHDN, CDR2 FVKESK. V was cut by 6 bases and J by 0 bases, with 9 bases left in between. This CDR3 has 15 residues.

As concerns this clonotype: A junction end diverges from the germline sequence, so it may reflect a read error. The chain recombines TRBV14 with TRBJ2-7, with D perhaps matching TRBD2 (6 bases). Germline V CDR1 and CDR2: SGHDN, FVKESK. CDR3 length: 15 amino acids. DNA for the CDR3: TGTGCCAGCAGTCAAGGAAGCGGTGCGGGATACGAGCAGTACTTC. It translates to CASSQGSGAGYEQYF.

The gene calls are TRBV11-2 and TRBJ2-3, with 7 nucleotides matching TRBD2. This CDR3 is built from 15 residues. V lost 6 bases, J lost 2 bases, and 8 bases stayed unmatched. Germline CDR1 SGHAT, CDR2 FQNNGV. CDR3 region: CASRGEGTDTDTQYF. DNA of the CDR3: TGTGCCAGCAGGGGGGAGGGGACCGACACAGATACGCAGTATTTT.